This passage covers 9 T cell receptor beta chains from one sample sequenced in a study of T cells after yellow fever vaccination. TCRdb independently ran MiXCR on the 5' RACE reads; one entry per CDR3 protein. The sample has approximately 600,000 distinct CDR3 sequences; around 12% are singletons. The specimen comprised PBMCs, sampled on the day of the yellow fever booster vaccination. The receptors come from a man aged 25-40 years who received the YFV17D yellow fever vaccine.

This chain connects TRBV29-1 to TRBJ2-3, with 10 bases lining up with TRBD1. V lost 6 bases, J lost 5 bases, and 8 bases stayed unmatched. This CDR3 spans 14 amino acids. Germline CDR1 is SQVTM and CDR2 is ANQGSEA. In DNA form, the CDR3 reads TGCAGCGTGGGCAGACAGGGGGCGGGAGATACGCAGTATTTT. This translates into CSVGRQGAGDTQYF.

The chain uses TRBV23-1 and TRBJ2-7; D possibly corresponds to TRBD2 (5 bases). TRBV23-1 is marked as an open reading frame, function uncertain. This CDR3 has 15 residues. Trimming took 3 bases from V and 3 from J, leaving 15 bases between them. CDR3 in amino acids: CASSQRVDPFYEQYF. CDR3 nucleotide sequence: TGCGCCAGCAGTCAGCGGGTGGACCCTTTCTACGAGCAGTACTTC.

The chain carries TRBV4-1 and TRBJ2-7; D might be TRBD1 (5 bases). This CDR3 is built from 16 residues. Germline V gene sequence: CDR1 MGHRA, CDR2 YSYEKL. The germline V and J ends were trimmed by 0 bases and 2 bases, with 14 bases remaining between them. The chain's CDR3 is CASSQDRDRETYEQYF. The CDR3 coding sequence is TGCGCCAGCAGCCAAGATCGAGACAGAGAAACCTACGAGCAGTACTTC.

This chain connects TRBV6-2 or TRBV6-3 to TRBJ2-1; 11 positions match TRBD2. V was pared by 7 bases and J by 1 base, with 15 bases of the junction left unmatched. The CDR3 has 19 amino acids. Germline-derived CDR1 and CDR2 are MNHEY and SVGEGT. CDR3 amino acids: CASTTWASGRPFSYNEQFF. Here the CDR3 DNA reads TGTGCCAGCACTACCTGGGCTAGCGGGAGGCCATTTTCCTACAATGAGCAGTTCTTC.

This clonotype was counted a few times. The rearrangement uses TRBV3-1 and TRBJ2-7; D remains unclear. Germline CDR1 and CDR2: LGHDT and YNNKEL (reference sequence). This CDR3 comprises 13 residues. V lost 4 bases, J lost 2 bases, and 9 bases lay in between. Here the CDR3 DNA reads TGTGCCAGCAGCCCCCACCACCCCTACGAGCAGTACTTC. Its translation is CASSPHHPYEQYF.

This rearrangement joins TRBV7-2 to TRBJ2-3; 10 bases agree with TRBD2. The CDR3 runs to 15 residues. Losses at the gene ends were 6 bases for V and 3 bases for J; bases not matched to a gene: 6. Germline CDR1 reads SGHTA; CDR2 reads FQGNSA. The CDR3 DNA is TGTGCCAGCAGTTCACTAGCGGGGCTAACAGATACGCAGTATTTT. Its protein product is CASSSLAGLTDTQYF.

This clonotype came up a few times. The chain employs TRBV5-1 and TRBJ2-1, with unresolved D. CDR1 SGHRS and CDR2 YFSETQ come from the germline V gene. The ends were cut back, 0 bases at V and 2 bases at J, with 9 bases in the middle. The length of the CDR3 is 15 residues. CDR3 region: CASSLVLGAYNEQFF. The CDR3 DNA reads TGCGCCAGCAGCTTGGTTCTAGGCGCCTACAATGAGCAGTTCTTC. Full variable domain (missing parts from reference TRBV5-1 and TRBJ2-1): KAGVTQTPRYLIKTRGQQVTLSCSPISGHRSVSWYQQTPGQGLQFLFEYFSETQRNKGNFPGRFSGRQFSNSRSEMNVSTLELGDSALYLCASSLVLGAYNEQFFGPGTRLTVL.

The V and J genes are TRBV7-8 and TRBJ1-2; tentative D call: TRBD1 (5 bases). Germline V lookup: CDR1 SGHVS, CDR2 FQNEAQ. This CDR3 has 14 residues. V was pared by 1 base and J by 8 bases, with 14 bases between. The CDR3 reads CASSLVAGTGGYTF. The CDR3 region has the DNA TGTGCCAGCAGCTTAGTGGCTGGGACGGGAGGCTACACCTTC. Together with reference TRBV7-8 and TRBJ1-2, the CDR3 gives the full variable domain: GAGVSQSPRYKVAKRGQDVALRCDPISGHVSLFWYQQALGQGPEFLTYFQNEAQLDKSGLPSDRFFAERPEGSVSTLKIQRTQQEDSAVYLCASSLVAGTGGYTFGSGTRLTVV.

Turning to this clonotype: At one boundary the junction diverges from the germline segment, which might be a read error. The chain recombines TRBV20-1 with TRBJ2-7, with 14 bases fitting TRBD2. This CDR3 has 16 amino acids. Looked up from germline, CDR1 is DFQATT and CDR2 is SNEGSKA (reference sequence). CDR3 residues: CCAREWGLAGVYEQYF. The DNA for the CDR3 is TGCTGTGCTAGAGAGTGGGGACTAGCGGGAGTCTACGAGCAGTACTTC.